These T cell receptor beta chains were read from a single sample in a study of beta chain features in type 1 diabetes. Repertoires were generated with immunoSEQ multiplex PCR, while TCRdb's copy carries only in-frame clones and drops some. This table holds 500,000 to 850,000 clones, 11% to 15% found once. The sequencing input was naive CD4+ T cells from blood. The receptor set was obtained from a man aged 18 to 30 with type 1 diabetes. The CDR3 runs from the conserved cysteine through the conserved F or W. The D gene is left open where the match is weak. Clone size, where shown, is once, few, many, or a class for clones that have expanded.

CDR3aa: CSEGRQGGAQYF; CDR3nt: TGCAGCGAGGGCCGACAGGGGGGAGCGCAGTATTTT; d_gene: TRBD1; j_gene: TRBJ2-3; abundance: few; v_gene: TRBV29-1
CDR3aa: CASSIPRQNSPLHF; CDR3nt: TGTGCCAGCAGTATCCCCAGACAAAATTCACCCCTCCACTTT; d_gene: -; j_gene: TRBJ1-6; abundance: few; v_gene: TRBV28
CDR3aa: CASSYSRGIGQETQYF; CDR3nt: TGTGCCAGCAGTTACTCGAGAGGGATTGGGCAAGAGACCCAGTACTTC; d_gene: -; j_gene: TRBJ2-5; abundance: few; v_gene: TRBV6-6
CDR3aa: CAWSPRRRVDEQYF; CDR3nt: TGTGCCTGGAGTCCGCGGAGGCGGGTGGACGAGCAGTACTTC; d_gene: -; j_gene: TRBJ2-7; abundance: -; v_gene: TRBV30
CDR3aa: CASRQTGLRKADTQYF; CDR3nt: TGTGCCAGCAGACAAACGGGACTTCGTAAGGCGGATACGCAGTATTTT; d_gene: -; j_gene: TRBJ2-3; abundance: -; v_gene: TRBV11-2
CDR3aa: CASSTGTSGNIQYF; CDR3nt: TGTGCCAGCAGTACCGGGACATCCGGAAACATTCAGTACTTC; d_gene: -; j_gene: TRBJ2-4; abundance: -; v_gene: TRBV9
CDR3aa: CSVRTGPNTEAFF; CDR3nt: TGCAGCGTGAGGACAGGGCCGAACACTGAAGCTTTCTTT; d_gene: TRBD1; j_gene: TRBJ1-1; abundance: -; v_gene: TRBV29-1
CDR3aa: CAWSPPAGSPLHF; CDR3nt: TGTGCCTGGAGTCCACCCGCCGGTTCACCCCTCCACTTT; d_gene: -; j_gene: TRBJ1-6; abundance: few; v_gene: TRBV30
CDR3aa: CAGDRAETQYF; CDR3nt: TGTGCCGGAGACAGGGCAGAGACCCAGTACTTC; d_gene: TRBD1; j_gene: TRBJ2-5; abundance: few; v_gene: TRBV2
CDR3aa: CASSQRDALSPDTQYF; CDR3nt: TGTGCCAGCTCCCAACGGGACGCCCTTAGCCCAGATACGCAGTATTTT; d_gene: -; j_gene: TRBJ2-3; abundance: few; v_gene: TRBV18
CDR3aa: CASSWGNEKLFF; CDR3nt: TGTGCCAGCAGTTGGGGGAACGAAAAACTGTTTTTT; d_gene: -; j_gene: TRBJ1-4; abundance: few; v_gene: TRBV25-1
CDR3aa: CASSKSNQPQHF; CDR3nt: TGTGCCAGTAGTAAAAGCAATCAGCCCCAGCATTTT; d_gene: -; j_gene: TRBJ1-5; abundance: -; v_gene: TRBV19
CDR3aa: CASSLYRDRREIYYEQYF; CDR3nt: TGCGCCAGCAGCTTATACCGGGACAGGAGGGAAATTTACTACGAGCAGTACTTC; d_gene: TRBD1; j_gene: TRBJ2-7; abundance: -; v_gene: TRBV5-1
CDR3aa: CASSLAQRTTDTQYF; CDR3nt: TGTGCCAGCAGCTTAGCTCAGAGGACCACAGATACGCAGTATTTT; d_gene: -; j_gene: TRBJ2-3; abundance: few; v_gene: TRBV13
CDR3aa: CASSLVRGGQSLQETQYF; CDR3nt: TGTGCCAGCAGCTTAGTGAGGGGTGGGCAGAGTCTCCAAGAGACCCAGTACTTC; d_gene: -; j_gene: TRBJ2-5; abundance: -; v_gene: TRBV11-2
CDR3aa: CASSLASGRNNEQFF; CDR3nt: TGTGCCAGCAGCTTAGCTAGCGGGAGAAACAATGAGCAGTTCTTC; d_gene: TRBD2; j_gene: TRBJ2-1; abundance: -; v_gene: TRBV11-2
CDR3aa: CASSVGVRSEKLFF; CDR3nt: TGTGCCAGCAGCGTAGGTGTGCGGAGTGAAAAACTGTTTTTT; d_gene: -; j_gene: TRBJ1-4; abundance: -; v_gene: TRBV9
CDR3aa: CASSPHLTGELFF; CDR3nt: TGTGCCAGCAGCCCACACCTCACCGGGGAGCTGTTTTTT; d_gene: -; j_gene: TRBJ2-2; abundance: few; v_gene: TRBV9
CDR3aa: CASSWPEDRETQYF; CDR3nt: TGTGCCAGCAGTTGGCCGGAGGACAGAGAGACCCAGTACTTC; d_gene: -; j_gene: TRBJ2-5; abundance: few; v_gene: TRBV6-6
CDR3aa: CASTEGPAKNIQYF; CDR3nt: TGTGCCAGCACCGAGGGGCCAGCCAAAAACATTCAGTACTTC; d_gene: -; j_gene: TRBJ2-4; abundance: -; v_gene: TRBV28
CDR3aa: CASSAQPGLGDQPQHF; CDR3nt: TGTGCCAGCAGCGCCCAGCCTGGGCTGGGGGATCAGCCCCAGCATTTT; d_gene: -; j_gene: TRBJ1-5; abundance: few; v_gene: TRBV9
CDR3aa: CAWSRGQPNEKLFF; CDR3nt: TGTGCCTGGAGTAGGGGACAGCCAAATGAAAAACTGTTTTTT; d_gene: TRBD1; j_gene: TRBJ1-4; abundance: -; v_gene: TRBV30
CDR3aa: CASSRGGGGYEQYF; CDR3nt: TGTGCCAGCAGCCGGGGAGGCGGAGGTTACGAGCAGTACTTC; d_gene: -; j_gene: TRBJ2-7; abundance: -; v_gene: TRBV11-1
CDR3aa: CASSPNLKGEAFF; CDR3nt: TGTGCCAGCAGCCCCAATTTAAAGGGTGAGGCTTTCTTT; d_gene: -; j_gene: TRBJ1-1; abundance: few; v_gene: TRBV9
CDR3aa: CAWSALDLSNQPQHF; CDR3nt: TGTGCCTGGAGTGCCTTGGACCTTAGCAATCAGCCCCAGCATTTT; d_gene: -; j_gene: TRBJ1-5; abundance: -; v_gene: TRBV30
CDR3aa: CASSPTSGGDNEQFF; CDR3nt: TGTGCCAGCAGCCCCACTAGCGGGGGAGACAATGAGCAGTTCTTC; d_gene: TRBD2; j_gene: TRBJ2-1; abundance: few; v_gene: TRBV28
CDR3aa: CASSLTTGTSHGYTF; CDR3nt: TGCGCCAGCAGCCTAACGACAGGGACGTCGCATGGCTACACCTTC; d_gene: TRBD1; j_gene: TRBJ1-2; abundance: -; v_gene: TRBV5-1
CDR3aa: CASSFGTDGNTIYF; CDR3nt: TGCGCCAGCAGCTTCGGGACAGATGGAAACACCATATATTTT; d_gene: TRBD1; j_gene: TRBJ1-3; abundance: -; v_gene: TRBV5-1
CDR3aa: CASSLTAGTGLNEQFF; CDR3nt: TGCGCCAGCAGCTTAACCGCCGGGACAGGGTTAAATGAGCAGTTCTTC; d_gene: TRBD1; j_gene: TRBJ2-1; abundance: few; v_gene: TRBV5-1
CDR3aa: CSALGSRQTYNEQFF; CDR3nt: TGCAGCGCCTTAGGGTCCAGGCAGACCTACAATGAGCAGTTCTTC; d_gene: -; j_gene: TRBJ2-1; abundance: few; v_gene: TRBV29-1
CDR3aa: CASSPGQVNTGELFF; CDR3nt: TGCGCCAGCAGCCCCGGACAGGTTAACACCGGGGAGCTGTTTTTT; d_gene: TRBD1; j_gene: TRBJ2-2; abundance: -; v_gene: TRBV5-1
CDR3aa: CASSFDSFGGQPQHF; CDR3nt: TGTGCCAGCAGTTTCGATTCATTTGGGGGTCAGCCCCAGCATTTT; d_gene: -; j_gene: TRBJ1-5; abundance: -; v_gene: TRBV28
CDR3aa: CASSFTGDPGYTF; CDR3nt: TGTGCCAGCAGCTTTACAGGGGACCCTGGCTACACCTTC; d_gene: TRBD1; j_gene: TRBJ1-2; abundance: few; v_gene: TRBV7-2
CDR3aa: CASSLDSPLTDTQYF; CDR3nt: TGTGCCAGCAGCTTAGACAGCCCGCTCACAGATACGCAGTATTTT; d_gene: -; j_gene: TRBJ2-3; abundance: -; v_gene: TRBV7-8